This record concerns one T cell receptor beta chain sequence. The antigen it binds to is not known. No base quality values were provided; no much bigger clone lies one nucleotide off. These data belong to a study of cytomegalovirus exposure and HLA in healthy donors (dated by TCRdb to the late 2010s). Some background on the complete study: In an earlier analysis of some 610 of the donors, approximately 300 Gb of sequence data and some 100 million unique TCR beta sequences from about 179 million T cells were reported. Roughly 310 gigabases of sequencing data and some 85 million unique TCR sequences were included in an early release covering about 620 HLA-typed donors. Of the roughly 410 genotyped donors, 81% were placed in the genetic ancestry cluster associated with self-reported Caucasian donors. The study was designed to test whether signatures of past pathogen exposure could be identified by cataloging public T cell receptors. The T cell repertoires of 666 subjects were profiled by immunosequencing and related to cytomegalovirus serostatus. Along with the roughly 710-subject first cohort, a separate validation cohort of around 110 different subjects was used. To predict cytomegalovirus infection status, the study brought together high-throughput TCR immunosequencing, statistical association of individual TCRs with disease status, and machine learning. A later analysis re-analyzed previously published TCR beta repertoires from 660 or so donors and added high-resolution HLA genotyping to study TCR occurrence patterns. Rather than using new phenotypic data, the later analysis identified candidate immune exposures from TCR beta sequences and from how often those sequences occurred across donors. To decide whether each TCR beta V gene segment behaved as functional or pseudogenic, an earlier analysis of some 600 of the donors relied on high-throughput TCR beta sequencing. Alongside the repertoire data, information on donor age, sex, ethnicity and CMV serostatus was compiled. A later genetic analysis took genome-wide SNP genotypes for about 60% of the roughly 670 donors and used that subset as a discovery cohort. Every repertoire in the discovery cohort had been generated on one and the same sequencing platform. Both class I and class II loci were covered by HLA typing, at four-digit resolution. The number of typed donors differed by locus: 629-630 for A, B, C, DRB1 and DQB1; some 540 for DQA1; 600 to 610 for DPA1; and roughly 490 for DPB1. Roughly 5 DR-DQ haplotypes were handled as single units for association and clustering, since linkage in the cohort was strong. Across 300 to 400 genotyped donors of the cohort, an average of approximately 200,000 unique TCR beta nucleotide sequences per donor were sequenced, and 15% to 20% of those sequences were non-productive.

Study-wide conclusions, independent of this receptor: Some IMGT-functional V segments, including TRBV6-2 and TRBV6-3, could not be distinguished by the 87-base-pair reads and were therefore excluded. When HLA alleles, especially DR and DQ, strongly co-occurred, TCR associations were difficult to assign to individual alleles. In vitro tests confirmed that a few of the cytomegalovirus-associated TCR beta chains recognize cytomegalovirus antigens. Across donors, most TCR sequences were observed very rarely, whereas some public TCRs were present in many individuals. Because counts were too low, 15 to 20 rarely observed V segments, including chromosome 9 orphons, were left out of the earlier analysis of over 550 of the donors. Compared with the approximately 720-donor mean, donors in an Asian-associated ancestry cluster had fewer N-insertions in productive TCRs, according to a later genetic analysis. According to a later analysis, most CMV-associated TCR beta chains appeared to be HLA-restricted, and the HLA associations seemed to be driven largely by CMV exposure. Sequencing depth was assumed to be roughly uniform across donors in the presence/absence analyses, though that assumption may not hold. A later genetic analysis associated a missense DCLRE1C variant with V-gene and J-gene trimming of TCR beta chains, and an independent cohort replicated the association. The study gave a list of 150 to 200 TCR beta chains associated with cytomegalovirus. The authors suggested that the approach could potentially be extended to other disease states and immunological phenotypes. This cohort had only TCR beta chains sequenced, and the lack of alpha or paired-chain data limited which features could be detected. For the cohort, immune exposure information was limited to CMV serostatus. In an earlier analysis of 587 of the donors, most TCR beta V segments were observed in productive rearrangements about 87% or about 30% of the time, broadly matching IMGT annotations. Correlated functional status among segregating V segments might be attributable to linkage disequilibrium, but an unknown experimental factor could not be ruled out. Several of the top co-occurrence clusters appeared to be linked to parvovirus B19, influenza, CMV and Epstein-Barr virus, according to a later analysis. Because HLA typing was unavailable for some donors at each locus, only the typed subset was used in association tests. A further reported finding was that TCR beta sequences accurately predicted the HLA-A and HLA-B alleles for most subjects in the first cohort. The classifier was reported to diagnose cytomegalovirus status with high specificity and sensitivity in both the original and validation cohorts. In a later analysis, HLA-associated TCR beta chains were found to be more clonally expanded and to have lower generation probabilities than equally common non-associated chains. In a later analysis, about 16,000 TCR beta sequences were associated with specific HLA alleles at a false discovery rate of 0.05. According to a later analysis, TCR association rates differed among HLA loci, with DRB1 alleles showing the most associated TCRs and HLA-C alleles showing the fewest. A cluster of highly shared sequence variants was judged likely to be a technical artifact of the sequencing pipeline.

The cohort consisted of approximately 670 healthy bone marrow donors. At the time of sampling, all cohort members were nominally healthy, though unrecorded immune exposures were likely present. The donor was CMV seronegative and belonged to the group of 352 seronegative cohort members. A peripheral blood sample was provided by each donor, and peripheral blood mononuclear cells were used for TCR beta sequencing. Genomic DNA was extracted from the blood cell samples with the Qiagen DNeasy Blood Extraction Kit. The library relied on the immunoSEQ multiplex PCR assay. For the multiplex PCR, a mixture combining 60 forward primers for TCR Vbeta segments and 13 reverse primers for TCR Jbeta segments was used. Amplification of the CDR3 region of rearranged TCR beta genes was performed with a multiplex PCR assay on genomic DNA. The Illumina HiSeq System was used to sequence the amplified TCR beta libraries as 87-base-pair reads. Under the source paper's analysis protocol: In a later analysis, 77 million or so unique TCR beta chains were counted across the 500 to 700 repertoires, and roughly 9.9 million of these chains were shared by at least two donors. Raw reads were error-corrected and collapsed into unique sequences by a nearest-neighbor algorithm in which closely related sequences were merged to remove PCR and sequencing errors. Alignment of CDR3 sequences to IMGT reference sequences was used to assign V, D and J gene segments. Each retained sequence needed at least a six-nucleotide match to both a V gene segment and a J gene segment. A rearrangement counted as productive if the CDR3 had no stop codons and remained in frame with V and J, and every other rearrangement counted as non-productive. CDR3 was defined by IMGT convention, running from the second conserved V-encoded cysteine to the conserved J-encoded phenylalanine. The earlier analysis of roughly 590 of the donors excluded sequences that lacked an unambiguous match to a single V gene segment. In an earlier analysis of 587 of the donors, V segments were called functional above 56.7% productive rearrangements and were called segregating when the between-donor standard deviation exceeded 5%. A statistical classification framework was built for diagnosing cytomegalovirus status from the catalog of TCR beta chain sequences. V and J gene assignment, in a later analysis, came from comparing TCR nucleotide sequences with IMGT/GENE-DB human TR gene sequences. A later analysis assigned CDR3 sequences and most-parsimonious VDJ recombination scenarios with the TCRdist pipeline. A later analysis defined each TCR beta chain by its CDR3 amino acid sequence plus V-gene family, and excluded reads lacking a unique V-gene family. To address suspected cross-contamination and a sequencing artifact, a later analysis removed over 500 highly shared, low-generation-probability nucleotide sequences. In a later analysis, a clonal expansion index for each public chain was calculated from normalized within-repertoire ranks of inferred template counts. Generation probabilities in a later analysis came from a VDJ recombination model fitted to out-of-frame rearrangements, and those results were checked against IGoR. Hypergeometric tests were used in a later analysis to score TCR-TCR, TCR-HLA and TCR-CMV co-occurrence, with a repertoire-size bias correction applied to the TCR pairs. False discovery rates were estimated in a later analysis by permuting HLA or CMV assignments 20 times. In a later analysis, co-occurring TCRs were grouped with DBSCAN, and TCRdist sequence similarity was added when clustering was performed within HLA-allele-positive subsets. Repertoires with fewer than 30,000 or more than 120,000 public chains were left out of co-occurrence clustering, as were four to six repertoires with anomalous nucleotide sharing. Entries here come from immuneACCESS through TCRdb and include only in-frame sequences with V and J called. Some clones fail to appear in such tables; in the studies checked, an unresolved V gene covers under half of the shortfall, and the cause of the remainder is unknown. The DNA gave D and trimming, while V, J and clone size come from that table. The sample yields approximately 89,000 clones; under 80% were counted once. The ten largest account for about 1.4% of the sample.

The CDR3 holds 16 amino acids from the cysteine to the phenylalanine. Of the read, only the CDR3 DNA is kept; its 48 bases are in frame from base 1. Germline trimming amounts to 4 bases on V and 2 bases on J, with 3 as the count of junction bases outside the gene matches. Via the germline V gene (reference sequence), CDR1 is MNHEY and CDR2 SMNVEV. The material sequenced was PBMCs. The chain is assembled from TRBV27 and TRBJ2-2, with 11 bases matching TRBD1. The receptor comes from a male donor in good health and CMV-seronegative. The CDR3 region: CASSYGTGGNTGELFF. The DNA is TGTGCCAGCAGTTATGGGACAGGGGGAAACACCGGGGAGCTGTTTTTT.